This T cell receptor (beta chain) originates from a study of blood T cell repertoires in COVID-19. Profiled with immunoSEQ multiplex PCR; TCRdb holds only in-frame clones, not every one. This table has about 410,000 clones, around nine tenths appearing once. V shed 4 bases and J shed 0 bases, with 17 bases lying between them. The V gene's germline CDR1 is SGHKS and CDR2 YYEKEE (reference sequence). The CDR3 has 16 amino acids. The clonotype was recovered from a middle-aged woman with COVID-19, enrolled during active disease. Material: peripheral blood. This chain links TRBV5-5 with TRBJ2-7, with a weak D call TRBD1 (6 bases). In nucleotides, the CDR3 is TGTGCCAGCAGCGCTTACGGACAGCTTATCTCCTACGAGCAGTACTTC. The encoded protein is CASSAYGQLISYEQYF.